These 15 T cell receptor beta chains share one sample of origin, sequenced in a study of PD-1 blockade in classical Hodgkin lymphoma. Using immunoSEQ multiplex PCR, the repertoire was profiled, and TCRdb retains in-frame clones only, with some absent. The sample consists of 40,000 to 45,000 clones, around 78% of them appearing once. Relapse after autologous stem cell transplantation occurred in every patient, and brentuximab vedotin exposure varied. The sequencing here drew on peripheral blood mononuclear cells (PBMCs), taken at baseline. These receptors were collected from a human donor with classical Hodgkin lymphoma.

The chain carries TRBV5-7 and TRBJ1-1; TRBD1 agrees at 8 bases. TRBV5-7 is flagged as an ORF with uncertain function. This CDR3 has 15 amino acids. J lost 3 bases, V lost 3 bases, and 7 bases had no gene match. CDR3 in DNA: TGTGCCAGCAGCTCCTCGGACAGGGTGGACACTGAAGCTTTCTTT. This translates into CASSSSDRVDTEAFF.

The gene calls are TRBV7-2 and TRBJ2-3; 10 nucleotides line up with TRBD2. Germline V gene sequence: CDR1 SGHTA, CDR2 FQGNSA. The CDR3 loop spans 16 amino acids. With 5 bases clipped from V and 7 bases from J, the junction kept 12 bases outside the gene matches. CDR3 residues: CASSGWSGGAKNTQYF. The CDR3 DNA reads TGTGCCAGCAGCGGGTGGAGCGGGGGGGCCAAGAATACGCAGTATTTT.

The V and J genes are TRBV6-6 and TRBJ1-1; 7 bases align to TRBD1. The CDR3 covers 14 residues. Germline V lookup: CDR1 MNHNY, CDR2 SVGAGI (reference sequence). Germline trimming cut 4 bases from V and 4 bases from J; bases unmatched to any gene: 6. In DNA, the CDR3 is TGTGCCAGCAGTTCCGGGACAGAACTCACTGAAGCTTTCTTT. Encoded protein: CASSSGTELTEAFF.

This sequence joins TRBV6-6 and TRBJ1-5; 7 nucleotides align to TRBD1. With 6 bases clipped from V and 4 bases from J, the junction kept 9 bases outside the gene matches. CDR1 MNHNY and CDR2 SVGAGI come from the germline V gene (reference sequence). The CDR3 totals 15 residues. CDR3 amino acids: CASSSGTAFNQPQHF. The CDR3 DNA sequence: TGTGCCAGCAGCTCCGGGACAGCTTTTAATCAGCCCCAGCATTTT.

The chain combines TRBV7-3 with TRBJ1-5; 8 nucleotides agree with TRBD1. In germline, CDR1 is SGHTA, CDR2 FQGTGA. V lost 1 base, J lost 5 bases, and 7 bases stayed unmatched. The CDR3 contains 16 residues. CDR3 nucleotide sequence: TGTGCCAGCAGCTTAAGGGGGACAGGATCTTATCAGCCCCAGCATTTT. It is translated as CASSLRGTGSYQPQHF.

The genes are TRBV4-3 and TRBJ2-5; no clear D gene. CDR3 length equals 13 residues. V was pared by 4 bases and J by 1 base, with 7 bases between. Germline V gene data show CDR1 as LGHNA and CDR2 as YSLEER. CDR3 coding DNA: TGCGCCAGCAGCCCCAATTTCCAAGAGACCCAGTACTTC. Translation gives CASSPNFQETQYF.

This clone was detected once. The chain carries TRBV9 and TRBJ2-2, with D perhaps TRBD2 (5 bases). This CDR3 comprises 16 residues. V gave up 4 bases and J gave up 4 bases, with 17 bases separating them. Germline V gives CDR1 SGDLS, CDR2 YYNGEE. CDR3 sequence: CASSPRAGSVTGELFF. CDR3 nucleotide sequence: TGTGCCAGCAGCCCCCGGGCGGGTTCGGTCACCGGGGAGCTGTTTTTT.

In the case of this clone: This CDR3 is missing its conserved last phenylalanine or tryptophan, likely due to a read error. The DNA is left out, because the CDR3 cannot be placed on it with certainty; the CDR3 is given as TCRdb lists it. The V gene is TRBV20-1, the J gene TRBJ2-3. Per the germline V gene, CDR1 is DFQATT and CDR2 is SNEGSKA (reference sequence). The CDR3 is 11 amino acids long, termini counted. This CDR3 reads CSARTVTGAQL.

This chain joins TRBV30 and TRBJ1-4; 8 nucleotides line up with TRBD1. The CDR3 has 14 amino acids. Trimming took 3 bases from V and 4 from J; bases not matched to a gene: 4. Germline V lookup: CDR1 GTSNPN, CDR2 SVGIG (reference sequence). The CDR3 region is CAWRETGVNEKLFF. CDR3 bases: TGTGCCTGGAGGGAGACAGGGGTTAATGAAAAACTGTTTTTT.

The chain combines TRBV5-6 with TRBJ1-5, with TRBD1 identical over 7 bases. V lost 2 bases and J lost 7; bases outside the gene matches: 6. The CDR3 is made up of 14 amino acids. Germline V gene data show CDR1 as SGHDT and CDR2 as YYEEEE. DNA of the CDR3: TGTGCCAGCAGCTTCAGGGGGACAAGACAGCCCCAGCATTTT. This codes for CASSFRGTRQPQHF.

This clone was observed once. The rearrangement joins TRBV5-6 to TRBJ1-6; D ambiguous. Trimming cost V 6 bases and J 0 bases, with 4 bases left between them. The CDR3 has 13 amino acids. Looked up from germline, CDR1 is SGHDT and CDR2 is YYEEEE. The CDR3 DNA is TGTGCCAGCAAGAGCTCCTATAATTCACCCCTCCACTTT. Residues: CASKSSYNSPLHF.

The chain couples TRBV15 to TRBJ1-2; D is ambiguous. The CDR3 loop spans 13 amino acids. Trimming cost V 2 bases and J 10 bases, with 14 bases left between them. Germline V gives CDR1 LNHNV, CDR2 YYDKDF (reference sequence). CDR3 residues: CATSRSPLGDYTF. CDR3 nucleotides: TGTGCCACCAGCAGAAGCCCACTCGGTGACTACACCTTC.

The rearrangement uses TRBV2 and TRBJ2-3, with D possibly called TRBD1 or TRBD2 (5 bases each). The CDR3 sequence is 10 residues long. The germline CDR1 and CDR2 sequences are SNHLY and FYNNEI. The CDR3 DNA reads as TGTGGAGGGGTAACAGATACGCAGTATTTT. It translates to CGGVTDTQYF.

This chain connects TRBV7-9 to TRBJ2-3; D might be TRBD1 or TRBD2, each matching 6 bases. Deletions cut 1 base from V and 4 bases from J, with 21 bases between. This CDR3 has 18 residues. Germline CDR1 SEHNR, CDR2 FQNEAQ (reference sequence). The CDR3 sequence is CASSLGALGGGPADTQYF. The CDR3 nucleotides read TGTGCCAGCAGCTTAGGAGCCCTAGGAGGGGGGCCGGCAGATACGCAGTATTTT.

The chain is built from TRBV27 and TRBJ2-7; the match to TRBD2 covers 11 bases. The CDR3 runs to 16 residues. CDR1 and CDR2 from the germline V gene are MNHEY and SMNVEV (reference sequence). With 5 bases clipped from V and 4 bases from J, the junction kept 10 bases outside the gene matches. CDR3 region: CASSHLRLAGTYEQYF. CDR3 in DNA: TGTGCCAGCAGTCACCTGCGACTAGCGGGGACATACGAGCAGTACTTC.